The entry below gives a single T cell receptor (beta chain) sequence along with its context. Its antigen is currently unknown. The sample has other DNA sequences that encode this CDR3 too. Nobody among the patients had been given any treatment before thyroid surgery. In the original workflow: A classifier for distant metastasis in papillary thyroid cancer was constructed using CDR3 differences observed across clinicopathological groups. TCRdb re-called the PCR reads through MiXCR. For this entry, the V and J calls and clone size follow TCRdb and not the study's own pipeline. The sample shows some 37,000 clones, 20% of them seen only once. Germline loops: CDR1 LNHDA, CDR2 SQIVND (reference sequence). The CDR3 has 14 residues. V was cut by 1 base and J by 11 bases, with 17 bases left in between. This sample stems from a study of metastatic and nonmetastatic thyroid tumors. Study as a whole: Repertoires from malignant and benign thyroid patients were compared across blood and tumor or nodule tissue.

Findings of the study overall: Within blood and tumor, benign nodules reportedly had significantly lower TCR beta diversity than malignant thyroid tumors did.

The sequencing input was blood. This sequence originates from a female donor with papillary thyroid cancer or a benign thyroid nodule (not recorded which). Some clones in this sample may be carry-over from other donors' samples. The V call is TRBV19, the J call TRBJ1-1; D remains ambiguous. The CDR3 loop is CASSIVGRPLPAFF. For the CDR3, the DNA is TGTGCCAGTAGTATAGTCGGTCGGCCGCTTCCCGCTTTCTTT.